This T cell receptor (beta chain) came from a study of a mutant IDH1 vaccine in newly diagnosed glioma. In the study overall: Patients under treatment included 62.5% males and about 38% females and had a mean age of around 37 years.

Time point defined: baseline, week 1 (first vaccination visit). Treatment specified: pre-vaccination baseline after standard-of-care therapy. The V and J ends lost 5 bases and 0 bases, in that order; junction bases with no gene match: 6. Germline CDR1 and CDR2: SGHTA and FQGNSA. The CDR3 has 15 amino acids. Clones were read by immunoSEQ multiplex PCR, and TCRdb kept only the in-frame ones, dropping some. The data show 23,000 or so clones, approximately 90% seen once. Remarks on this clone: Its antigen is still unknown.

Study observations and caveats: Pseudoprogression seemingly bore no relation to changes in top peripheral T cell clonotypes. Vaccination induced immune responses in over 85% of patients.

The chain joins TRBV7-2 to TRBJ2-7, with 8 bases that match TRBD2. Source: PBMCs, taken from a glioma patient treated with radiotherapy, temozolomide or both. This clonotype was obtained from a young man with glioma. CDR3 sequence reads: CASSRRGGSSYEQYF. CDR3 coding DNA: TGTGCCAGCAGCAGGCGCGGGGGGAGCTCCTACGAGCAGTACTTC.